A single sample gave rise to the 22 T cell receptor beta chains below, sequenced in a study of radiation and T cells in renal cell carcinoma. Profiling relied on immunoSEQ multiplex PCR, and the TCRdb table lists in-frame clones only, not all of them. The table records approximately 75,000 clones, roughly 80% of them present only once. Time point reported: blood 2 weeks post-SBRT. This sample's treatment: 15 Gy SBRT to primary tumor, nephrectomy 4 weeks later. This sample comprised blood, obtained from a patient whose treatment included radiotherapy and nephrectomy. The receptors come from a man aged 55 to 70 with renal cell carcinoma.

This chain links TRBV5-6 with TRBJ1-1, with D unresolved. The V and J ends lost 2 bases and 1 base respectively, with 12 bases between them. In germline, CDR1 is SGHDT, CDR2 YYEEEE. The CDR3 covers 15 residues. The CDR3 coding sequence is TGTGCCAGCAGCTTAGGACTGACAAAGAACACTGAAGCTTTCTTT. It translates to CASSLGLTKNTEAFF.

The chain combines TRBV4-1 with TRBJ2-5, with TRBD2 as a possible D gene (5 bases). V was cut by 4 bases and J by 0 bases, with 15 bases left in between. This CDR3 is 16 amino acids long. The germline V gene encodes CDR1 MGHRA and CDR2 YSYEKL. DNA of the CDR3: TGCGCCAGCAGCCCCCTAGCTGAGCGCAACCAAGAGACCCAGTACTTC. It yields the protein CASSPLAERNQETQYF.

This clone was detected only a few times. This chain uses TRBV27 with TRBJ2-7; maybe TRBD1 (6 bases). CDR1 MNHEY and CDR2 SMNVEV come from the germline V gene (reference sequence). The length of the CDR3 is 15 residues. Trimming stripped 4 bases from V and 1 base from J, with 14 bases between. CDR3 coding DNA: TGTGCCAGCAGTTCTACCAGGGGTTCTTCCTACGAGCAGTACTTC. Protein product: CASSSTRGSSYEQYF.

In this sample, this clone turned up a few times. The chain recombines TRBV5-1 with TRBJ2-5, with D possibly being TRBD1 (6 bases). CDR1 and CDR2 (germline): SGHRS, YFSETQ. Trimming took off 7 bases at V and 1 base at J, with 8 bases between the two ends. The CDR3 consists of 12 residues. The CDR3 DNA reads as TGCGCCAGCTACAGGGTCCAAGAGACCCAGTACTTC. It encodes CASYRVQETQYF.

The gene calls are TRBV7-9 and TRBJ2-1; the match to TRBD2 covers 11 bases. This CDR3 is built from 15 residues. Unmatched junction bases numbered 2, after V lost 5 bases and J lost 2 bases. Germline V gene data show CDR1 as SEHNR and CDR2 as FQNEAQ (reference sequence). This CDR3 is CASSPTSGTYNEQFF. The DNA of the CDR3 is TGTGCCAGCAGCCCGACTAGCGGGACCTACAATGAGCAGTTCTTC.

V and J are TRBV11-3 and TRBJ2-3, with D unclear. This CDR3 spans 15 amino acids. The germline V and J ends were trimmed by 1 base and 4 bases, with 12 bases remaining between them. The germline CDR1 and CDR2 sequences are SGHNT and YENEEA. The CDR3 loop reads CASSLGGPSSDTQYF. DNA for the CDR3: TGTGCCAGCAGCTTAGGTGGTCCCAGTTCAGATACGCAGTATTTT.

This chain joins TRBV5-1 and TRBJ1-3; 7 nucleotides match TRBD1. V shed 6 bases and J 0 bases; nucleotides not matched to a gene: 3. This CDR3 comprises 14 residues. Germline CDR1 SGHRS, CDR2 YFSETQ. This CDR3 reads CASTGTASGNTIYF. In DNA form, the CDR3 reads TGCGCCAGCACCGGGACAGCCTCTGGAAACACCATATATTTT.

This clone appeared a single time. The CDR3 sequence: CASSQEQTSGTTGELFF. CDR3 in DNA: TGCGCCAGCAGCCAAGAACAGACTAGCGGAACAACCGGGGAGCTGTTTTTT. V is TRBV4-1 and J is TRBJ2-2, with 9 positions matching TRBD2. CDR1 and CDR2 from the germline V gene are MGHRA and YSYEKL. The CDR3 is made up of 17 amino acids. Trimming cost V 0 bases and J 5 bases; bases outside gene matches: 7.

The J gene is TRBJ2-7, the V gene TRBV5-1, with 9 bases lining up with TRBD1. V was clipped by 4 bases and J by 2 bases; unmatched bases: 4. This CDR3 is 14 amino acids long. Germline V gene data show CDR1 as SGHRS and CDR2 as YFSETQ. The CDR3 spells CASSTGTGPYEQYF. CDR3 in DNA: TGCGCCAGCAGCACCGGGACAGGGCCCTACGAGCAGTACTTC.

DNA of the CDR3: TGTGCCAGCAGCGGCCAACTAGCGGGAGTGGGGGAGACCCAGTACTTC. It specifies CASSGQLAGVGETQYF. The chain uses TRBV5-4 and TRBJ2-5; 11 nucleotides line up with TRBD2. The ends lost 4 bases at V and 5 bases at J; junction bases unmatched: 10. Germline lookup yields CDR1 SGHNT and CDR2 YYREEE (reference sequence). The CDR3 is 16 residues long.

The chain combines TRBV7-2 with TRBJ2-3, with D perhaps TRBD1 (7 bases). Between the trimmed V and J ends, which lost 4 bases and 8 bases, there was a span of 10 bases. The CDR3 has 12 residues. In germline, CDR1 is SGHTA, CDR2 FQGNSA. CDR3 protein: CASSYRGGTQYF. The CDR3 DNA sequence: TGTGCCAGCAGCTACAGGGGAGGTACGCAGTATTTT.

The J gene is TRBJ1-6, the V gene TRBV6-5; 7 positions match TRBD1. Germline-derived CDR1 and CDR2 are MNHEY and SVGAGI. The V and J ends lost 2 bases and 5 bases, in that order; junction bases with no gene match: 0. This CDR3 is built from 14 residues. Written as DNA, the CDR3 is TGTGCCAGCAGTTACGACAGGGATAATTCACCCCTCCACTTT. Its translation: CASSYDRDNSPLHF.

V and J are TRBV19 and TRBJ1-4, with D uncertain. V lost 7 bases to trimming and J lost 9 bases, with 18 bases between them. CDR3 length: 14 amino acids. Germline V gives CDR1 LNHDA, CDR2 SQIVND (reference sequence). The CDR3 here is CASKSTDAEKKLFF. The CDR3, as DNA: TGTGCCAGTAAGTCCACGGACGCGGAGAAAAAACTGTTTTTT.

The rearrangement links TRBV2 to TRBJ2-6; D call uncertain. V gave up 8 bases and J gave up 1 base, with 9 bases separating them. CDR1 and CDR2 from the germline V gene are SNHLY and FYNNEI. The CDR3 has 14 residues. The CDR3 sequence is CASCWGSGANVLTF. The CDR3 region has the DNA TGTGCCAGCTGTTGGGGTTCTGGGGCCAACGTCCTGACTTTC.

This chain uses TRBV7-2 with TRBJ2-2; D gene unclear. The V gene lost 7 bases and the J gene lost 1 base, with 10 bases spanning the gap. The germline gives CDR1 SGHTA, CDR2 FQGNSA. This CDR3 has 14 amino acids. In DNA, the CDR3 is TGTGCCAGCACCGACCGACTGAACACCGGGGAGCTGTTTTTT. Residues: CASTDRLNTGELFF.

In its sample, this clone was seen once. This sequence joins TRBV18 and TRBJ2-7; maybe TRBD2 (5 bases). Germline values: CDR1 KGHSH, CDR2 LQKENI. Between the trimmed V and J ends, which lost 2 bases and 6 bases, there was a span of 14 bases. This CDR3 has 14 residues. CDR3 protein: CASSPDSTLAEQYF. CDR3 nucleotide sequence: TGTGCCAGCTCACCAGATTCGACTCTAGCCGAGCAGTACTTC.

The V call is TRBV27, the J call TRBJ2-7, with D tentatively TRBD2 (5 bases). CDR1 and CDR2 from the germline V gene are MNHEY and SMNVEV (reference sequence). The CDR3 length is 14 residues. With 3 bases removed from V and 3 bases from J, the gap between germline ends came to 12 bases. The CDR3 DNA is TGTGCCAGCAGTTTCGCCCCGGGAAGCTACGAGCAGTACTTC. It specifies CASSFAPGSYEQYF.

The chain recombines TRBV27 with TRBJ1-5; D perhaps matches TRBD1 (5 bases). CDR3 size: 14 residues. Germline CDR1 reads MNHEY; CDR2 reads SMNVEV (reference sequence). Trimming removed 4 bases from V and 1 base from J, with 8 bases in between. The DNA for the CDR3 is TGTGCCAGCAGTTCCAGGGACAGCAATCAGCCCCAGCATTTT. It encodes CASSSRDSNQPQHF.

This clone was detected only once. The chain is built from TRBV6-5 and TRBJ1-1; 8 bases agree with TRBD1. V lost 2 bases to trimming and J lost 9 bases; unmatched junction nucleotides: 8. Germline CDR1 and CDR2: MNHEY and SVGAGI. The length of the CDR3 is 14 residues. CDR3 DNA sequence: TGTGCCAGCAGTTACGTCGTGAACAGGGGGAAAGCTTTCTTT. Residues: CASSYVVNRGKAFF.

V is TRBV7-9 and J is TRBJ2-2; TRBD2 aligns across 7 bases. Germline V lookup: CDR1 SEHNR, CDR2 FQNEAQ (reference sequence). With V trimmed by 6 bases and J by 4 bases, 11 bases remained unmatched. This CDR3 region has 16 residues. The CDR3 coding sequence is TGTGCCAGCAGGAGGGGAGGGGAATACCCCACCGGGGAGCTGTTTTTT. This gives the protein CASRRGGEYPTGELFF.

This clone was observed a single time. V gene TRBV11-2 combines with J gene TRBJ2-7; D unresolved. This CDR3 is 12 amino acids long. Deletions cut 0 bases from V and 4 bases from J, with 4 bases between. CDR1 SGHAT and CDR2 FQNNGV come from the germline V gene. CDR3 region: CASSLDIYEQYF. For the CDR3, the DNA is TGTGCCAGCAGCTTAGATATATACGAGCAGTACTTC.

V and J are TRBV5-1 and TRBJ2-5; the match to TRBD1 covers 9 bases. Germline loops: CDR1 SGHRS, CDR2 YFSETQ. This CDR3 is 17 amino acids long. V lost 5 bases, J lost 5 bases, and 16 bases stayed unmatched. The CDR3 DNA reads as TGCGCCAGCAGGCGGACAGGGGAGGGAGTTTATCGGGAGACCCAGTACTTC. Translation: CASRRTGEGVYRETQYF. Supplemented by reference TRBV5-1 and TRBJ2-5, the full variable domain reads KAGVTQTPRYLIKTRGQQVTLSCSPISGHRSVSWYQQTPGQGLQFLFEYFSETQRNKGNFPGRFSGRQFSNSRSEMNVSTLELGDSALYLCASRRTGEGVYRETQYFGPGTRLLVL.